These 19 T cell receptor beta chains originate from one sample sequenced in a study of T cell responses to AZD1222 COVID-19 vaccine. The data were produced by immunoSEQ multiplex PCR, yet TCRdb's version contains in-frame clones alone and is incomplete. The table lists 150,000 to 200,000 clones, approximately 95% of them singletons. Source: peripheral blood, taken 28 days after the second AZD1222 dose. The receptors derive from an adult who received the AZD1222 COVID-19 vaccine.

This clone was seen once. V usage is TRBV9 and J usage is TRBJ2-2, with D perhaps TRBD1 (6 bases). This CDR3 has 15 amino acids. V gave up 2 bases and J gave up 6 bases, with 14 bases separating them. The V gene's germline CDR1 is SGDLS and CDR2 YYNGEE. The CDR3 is CASSVMGGGPGELFF. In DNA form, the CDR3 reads TGTGCCAGCAGCGTCATGGGTGGGGGCCCCGGGGAGCTGTTTTTT.

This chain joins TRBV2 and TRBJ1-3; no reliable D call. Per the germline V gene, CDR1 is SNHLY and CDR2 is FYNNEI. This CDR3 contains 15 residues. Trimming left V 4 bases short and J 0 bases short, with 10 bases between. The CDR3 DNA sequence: TGTGCCAGCAGTGTACCTCCCCTCTCTGGAAACACCATATATTTT. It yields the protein CASSVPPLSGNTIYF.

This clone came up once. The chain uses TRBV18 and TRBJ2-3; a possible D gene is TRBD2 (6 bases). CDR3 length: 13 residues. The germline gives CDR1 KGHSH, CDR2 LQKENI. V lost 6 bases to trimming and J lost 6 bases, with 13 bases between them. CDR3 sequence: CASSLGLADTQYF. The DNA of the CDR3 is TGTGCCAGCTCCTTGGGCCTAGCGGATACGCAGTATTTT.

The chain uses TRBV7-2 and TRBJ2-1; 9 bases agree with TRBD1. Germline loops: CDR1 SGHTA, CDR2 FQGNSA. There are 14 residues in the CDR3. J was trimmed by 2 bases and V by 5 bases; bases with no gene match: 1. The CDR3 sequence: CASSRDRAYNEQFF. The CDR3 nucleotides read TGTGCCAGCAGCCGGGACAGGGCCTACAATGAGCAGTTCTTC. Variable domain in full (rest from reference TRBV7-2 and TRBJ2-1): GAGVSQSPSNKVTEKGKDVELRCDPISGHTALYWYRQSLGQGLEFLIYFQGNSAPDKSGLPSDRFSAERTGGSVSTLTIQRTQQEDSAVYLCASSRDRAYNEQFFGPGTRLTVL.

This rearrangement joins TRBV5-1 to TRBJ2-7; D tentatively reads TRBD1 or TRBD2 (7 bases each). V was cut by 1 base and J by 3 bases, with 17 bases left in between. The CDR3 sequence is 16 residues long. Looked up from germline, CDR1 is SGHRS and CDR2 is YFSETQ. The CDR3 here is CASSLSSGGEYYEQYF. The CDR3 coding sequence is TGCGCCAGCAGCTTGTCGTCAGGGGGGGAATACTACGAGCAGTACTTC. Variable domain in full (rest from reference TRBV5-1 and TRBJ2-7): KAGVTQTPRYLIKTRGQQVTLSCSPISGHRSVSWYQQTPGQGLQFLFEYFSETQRNKGNFPGRFSGRQFSNSRSEMNVSTLELGDSALYLCASSLSSGGEYYEQYFGPGTRLTVT.

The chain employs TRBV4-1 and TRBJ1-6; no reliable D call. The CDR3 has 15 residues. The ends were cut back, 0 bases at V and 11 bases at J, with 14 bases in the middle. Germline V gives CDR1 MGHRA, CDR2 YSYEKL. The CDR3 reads CASSQEPPPEAPLHF. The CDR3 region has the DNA TGCGCCAGCAGCCAAGAACCTCCGCCGGAGGCACCCCTCCACTTT.

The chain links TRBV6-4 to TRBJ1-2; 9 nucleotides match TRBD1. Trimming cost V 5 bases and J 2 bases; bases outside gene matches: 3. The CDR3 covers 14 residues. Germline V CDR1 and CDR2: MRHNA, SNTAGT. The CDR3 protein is CASSTGTGNYGYTF. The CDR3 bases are TGTGCCAGCAGTACCGGGACAGGGAACTATGGCTACACCTTC.

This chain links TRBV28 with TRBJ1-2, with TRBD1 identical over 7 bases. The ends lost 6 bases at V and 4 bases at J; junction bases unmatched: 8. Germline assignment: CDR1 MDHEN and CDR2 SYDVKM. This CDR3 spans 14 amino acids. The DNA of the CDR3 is TGTGCCAGCAGATCAGGGGGGGGTGGCTATGGCTACACCTTC. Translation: CASRSGGGGYGYTF.

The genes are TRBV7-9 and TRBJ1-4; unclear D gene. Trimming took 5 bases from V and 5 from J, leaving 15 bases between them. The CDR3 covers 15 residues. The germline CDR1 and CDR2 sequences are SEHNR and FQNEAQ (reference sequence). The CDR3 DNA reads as TGTGCCAGCAGCCCAGACGGACGCTGGAATGAAAAACTGTTTTTT. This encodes CASSPDGRWNEKLFF.

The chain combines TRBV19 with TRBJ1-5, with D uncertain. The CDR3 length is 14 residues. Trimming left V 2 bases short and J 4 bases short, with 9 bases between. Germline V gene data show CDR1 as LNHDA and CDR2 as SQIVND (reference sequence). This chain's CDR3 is CASSIKGWNQPQHF. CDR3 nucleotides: TGTGCCAGTAGTATAAAGGGTTGGAATCAGCCCCAGCATTTT.

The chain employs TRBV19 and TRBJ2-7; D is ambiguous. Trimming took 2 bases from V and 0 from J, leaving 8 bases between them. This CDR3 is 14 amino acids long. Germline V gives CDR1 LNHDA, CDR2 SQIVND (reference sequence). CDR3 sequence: CASSIKSLSYEQYF. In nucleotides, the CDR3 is TGTGCCAGTAGTATAAAGAGCCTCTCCTACGAGCAGTACTTC.

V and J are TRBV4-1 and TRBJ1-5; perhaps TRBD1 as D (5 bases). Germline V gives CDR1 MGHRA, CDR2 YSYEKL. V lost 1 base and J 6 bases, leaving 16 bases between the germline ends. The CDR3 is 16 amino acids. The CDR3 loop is CASSQGEDKVFQPQHF. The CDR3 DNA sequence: TGCGCCAGCAGCCAAGGAGAGGACAAAGTCTTTCAGCCCCAGCATTTT.

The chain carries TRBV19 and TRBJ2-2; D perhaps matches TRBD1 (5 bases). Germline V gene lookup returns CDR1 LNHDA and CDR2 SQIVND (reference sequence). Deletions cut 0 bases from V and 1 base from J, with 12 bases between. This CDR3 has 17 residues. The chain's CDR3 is CASSIDLRGRNTGELFF. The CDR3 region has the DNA TGTGCCAGTAGTATAGATCTAAGGGGAAGGAACACCGGGGAGCTGTTTTTT.

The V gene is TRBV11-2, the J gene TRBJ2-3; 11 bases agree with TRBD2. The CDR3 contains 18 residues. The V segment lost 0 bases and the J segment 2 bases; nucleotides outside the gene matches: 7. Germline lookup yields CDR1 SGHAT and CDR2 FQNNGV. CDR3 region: CASSLDEPSGGITDTQYF. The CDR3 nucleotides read TGTGCCAGCAGCTTAGATGAGCCTAGCGGGGGGATCACAGATACGCAGTATTTT.

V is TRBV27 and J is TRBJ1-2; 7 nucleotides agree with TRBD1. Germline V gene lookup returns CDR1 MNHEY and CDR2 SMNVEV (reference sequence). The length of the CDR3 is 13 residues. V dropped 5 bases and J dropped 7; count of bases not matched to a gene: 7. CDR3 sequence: CASSPQGRGGYTF. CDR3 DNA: TGTGCCAGCAGTCCACAGGGGAGGGGTGGCTACACCTTC.

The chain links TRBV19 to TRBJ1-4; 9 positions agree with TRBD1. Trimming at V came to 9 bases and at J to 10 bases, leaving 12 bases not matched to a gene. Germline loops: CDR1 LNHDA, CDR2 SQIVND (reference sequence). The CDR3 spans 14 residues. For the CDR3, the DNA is TGTGCCAGCCACCCCATACAGGGGGCGGGAAAACTGTTTTTT. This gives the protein CASHPIQGAGKLFF.

The CDR3 sequence is CASSMTRNEQFF. The CDR3, as DNA: TGTGCCAGCAGTATGACCCGCAATGAGCAGTTCTTC. The V and J genes are TRBV6-5 and TRBJ2-1; D is uncertain. The CDR3 has 12 residues. V was trimmed by 5 bases and J by 6 bases, leaving 8 bases between them. Germline CDR1 reads MNHEY; CDR2 reads SVGAGI.

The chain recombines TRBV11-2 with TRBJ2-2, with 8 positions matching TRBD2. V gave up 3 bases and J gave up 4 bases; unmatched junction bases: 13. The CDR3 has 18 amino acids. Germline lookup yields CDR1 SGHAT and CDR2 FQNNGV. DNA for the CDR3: TGTGCCAGCAGCTTCGGCTGGACGGGGGGGCTGGCCACCGGGGAGCTGTTTTTT. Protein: CASSFGWTGGLATGELFF.

Here the CDR3 DNA reads TGTGCCAGCAGTGAAGTGGTGGGCTACACCTTC. Amino acid sequence: CASSEVVGYTF. This chain joins TRBV6-1 and TRBJ1-2; D gene ambiguous. V was trimmed by 1 base and J by 8 bases, leaving 5 bases between them. Germline CDR1 MNHNS, CDR2 SASEGT. This CDR3 is built from 11 residues.